A selection of T cell receptor beta chains follows, all from one sample in a study of T cell responses to AZD1222 COVID-19 vaccine. TCRdb's table, derived via immunoSEQ multiplex PCR, lists solely in-frame clones and lacks some. This sample carries about 78,000 clones, 75% to 95% of them seen once, and the ten largest clones take about 3.5%. The specimen was peripheral blood, collected 28 days after the second AZD1222 dose. The receptors shown here come from an adult who received the AZD1222 COVID-19 vaccine. CDR3s include the opening cysteine and the closing phenylalanine or tryptophan. Each record gives: clone size, D gene, V gene, CDR3 length, J gene, CDR3 DNA, CDR3 protein. D genes are given only for firm matches. Clone size, where shown, is once, few, many, or a class for clones that have expanded.

-	-	TRBV12-5	14	TRBJ2-3	TGTGCTAGTGGTTCCCTGACTTGGACAGATACGCAGTATTTT	CASGSLTWTDTQYF
-	-	TRBV5-8	11	TRBJ2-7	TGTGCCAGCAGCCGCGTCTACGAGCAGTACTTC	CASSRVYEQYF
-	TRBD1	TRBV27	18	TRBJ1-5	TGTGCCAGCAGTTTATCACAGGGGACCTACCGGGACAATCAGCCCCAGCATTTT	CASSLSQGTYRDNQPQHF
-	TRBD2	TRBV5-8	13	TRBJ2-7	TGTGCCAGCAGCCCTAGCGGAGACTACGAGCAGTACTTC	CASSPSGDYEQYF
once	-	TRBV7-2	12	TRBJ2-5	TGTGCCAGCAGCTCCCGGTCTGAGACCCAGTACTTC	CASSSRSETQYF
-	-	TRBV4-2	16	TRBJ1-2	TGTGCCAGCAGCCACTCCGAGGAAGGGGAAAACTATGGCTACACCTTC	CASSHSEEGENYGYTF
-	-	TRBV4-3	12	TRBJ1-4	TGCGCCAGCAGCCAAGATCGCGAAAAACTGTTTTTT	CASSQDREKLFF
-	TRBD1	TRBV10-3	18	TRBJ2-7	TGTGCCATCCGGTCCGGGACAGGGACGGTCTCGGGCTCCTACGAGCAGTACTTC	CAIRSGTGTVSGSYEQYF
few	TRBD2	TRBV9	16	TRBJ2-3	TGTGCCAGCAGCCCTAACGCGGGGGGCACCACAGATACGCAGTATTTT	CASSPNAGGTTDTQYF
-	-	TRBV6-5	14	TRBJ1-1	TGTGCCAGCAGCCGGCAAGGGGGGAACACTGAAGCTTTCTTT	CASSRQGGNTEAFF
-	-	TRBV12-5	16	TRBJ1-5	TGTGCTAGTGGTTTGCCAGGGGACGGTAGCAATCAGCCCCAGCATTTT	CASGLPGDGSNQPQHF
-	-	TRBV21-1	12	TRBJ1-5	TGTGCCAGCAGCAACAGCAATCAGCCCCAGCATTTT	CASSNSNQPQHF
-	-	TRBV11-3	16	TRBJ2-1	TGTGCCAGCAGCTTAGGTGGGGGGCGCGCCTACAATGAGCAGTTCTTC	CASSLGGGRAYNEQFF
-	TRBD1	TRBV18	16	TRBJ1-2	TGTGCCAGCTCACCACAAACCGGGACAGGGGTGATTGGCTACACCTTC	CASSPQTGTGVIGYTF
-	-	TRBV24-1	13	TRBJ1-2	TGTGCCACCAGTGATTACTCAGGGGCGAGCTACACCTTC	CATSDYSGASYTF
-	-	TRBV7-3	13	TRBJ1-2	TGTGCCAGCAGCTACCACCCTAACTATGGCTACACCTTC	CASSYHPNYGYTF
-	-	TRBV27	12	TRBJ2-2	TGTGCCAGCAGTTTCAGGGGCGGGGAGCTGTTTTTT	CASSFRGGELFF
once	TRBD2	TRBV7-3	16	TRBJ2-3	TGTGCCAGCACCCTAAGGGGGGGACTAGGGAAAGATACGCAGTATTTT	CASTLRGGLGKDTQYF
-	-	TRBV19	14	TRBJ1-2	TGTGCCAGTAGCGGACCCGAGGCGGCCCAGAGCTACACCTTC	CASSGPEAAQSYTF
-	-	TRBV11-1	13	TRBJ1-1	TGTGCCAGCAGTATCGGAAGGGCCACTGAAGCTTTCTTT	CASSIGRATEAFF
-	-	TRBV6-5	11	TRBJ1-1	TGTGCCATACTTCCCCAGGGAGAAGCTTTCTTT	CAILPQGEAFF
once	TRBD1	TRBV13	14	TRBJ2-7	TGTGCCAGCAGTCAAGAACAGGGGCCCTACGAGCAGTACTTC	CASSQEQGPYEQYF
-	-	TRBV15	13	TRBJ1-4	TGTGCCACCAGCCCTCAGGTTAATGAAAAACTGTTTTTT	CATSPQVNEKLFF
-	-	TRBV6-5	15	TRBJ2-1	TGTGCCAGCAGCCCCGGAGGGCTACAGAACAATGAGCAGTTCTTC	CASSPGGLQNNEQFF
-	-	TRBV28	12	TRBJ1-2	TGTGCCAGCACAGGACAGAACTATGGCTACACCTTC	CASTGQNYGYTF
-	-	TRBV11-3	14	TRBJ2-2	TGTGCCAGCAGCTTACTCCGGGACACCGGGGAGCTGTTTTTT	CASSLLRDTGELFF
-	-	TRBV4-3	17	TRBJ1-2	TGCGCCAGCAGCCAAGAACCCCCCACGTTAGCTAACTATGGCTACACCTTC	CASSQEPPTLANYGYTF
-	-	TRBV30	14	TRBJ1-4	TGTGCCTGGAGCCGGGGTGGGGGGCATGAAAAACTGTTTTTT	CAWSRGGGHEKLFF
-	TRBD1	TRBV29-1	13	TRBJ1-4	TGCAGCGTCGCCGGGACAGAGAATGAAAAACTGTTTTTT	CSVAGTENEKLFF
-	-	TRBV7-9	15	TRBJ1-4	TGTGCCAGCAGCTTAACCCTCTCATCTAATGAAAAACTGTTTTTT	CASSLTLSSNEKLFF
-	TRBD1	TRBV24-1	15	TRBJ2-5	TGTGCCACCAGTGATCCCAGGGGGCCTCAGGAGACCCAGTACTTC	CATSDPRGPQETQYF
-	-	TRBV10-3	16	TRBJ1-2	TGTGCCATCAGTGAGATCACCGGGGGGGGGACTGGTGGCTACACCTTC	CAISEITGGGTGGYTF
-	-	TRBV11-2	14	TRBJ2-1	TGTGCCAGCAGCTCGATCCGACTAGTGTATGAGCAGTTCTTC	CASSSIRLVYEQFF
-	TRBD1	TRBV2	16	TRBJ1-2	TGTGCCAGCAGTGAGGTCGGGACAGGCGCCAACTATGGCTACACCTTC	CASSEVGTGANYGYTF
-	-	TRBV9	16	TRBJ1-2	TGTGCCAGCATTAAGGATAGCGGGGACGGGAGGGAAGGCTACACCTTC	CASIKDSGDGREGYTF
-	-	TRBV6-6	17	TRBJ2-7	TGTGCCAGCAGTCCCCTGATTGGCAGGGTCAGCGCCTACGAGCAGTACTTC	CASSPLIGRVSAYEQYF
-	-	TRBV1	15	TRBJ1-2	TGCACCAGCAGCCTGCGGGACAGGGGGCTCTATGGCTACACCTTC	CTSSLRDRGLYGYTF
-	-	TRBV6-4	15	TRBJ1-2	TGTGCCAGCAGTGCCTCAAGCAGGATTATCGATGGCTACACCTTC	CASSASSRIIDGYTF
-	TRBD2	TRBV7-9	16	TRBJ2-3	TGTGCCAGCAGCTTCTTACTAGCGGGGGAAGTTAATACGCAGTATTTT	CASSFLLAGEVNTQYF
once	-	TRBV5-6	13	TRBJ1-2	TGTGCCAGCAGCTTGGAGAAGACCTATGGCTACACCTTC	CASSLEKTYGYTF
-	-	TRBV5-1	15	TRBJ2-2	TGCGCCAGCAGCTCAGGGACTGCCAACACCGGGGAGCTGTTTTTT	CASSSGTANTGELFF